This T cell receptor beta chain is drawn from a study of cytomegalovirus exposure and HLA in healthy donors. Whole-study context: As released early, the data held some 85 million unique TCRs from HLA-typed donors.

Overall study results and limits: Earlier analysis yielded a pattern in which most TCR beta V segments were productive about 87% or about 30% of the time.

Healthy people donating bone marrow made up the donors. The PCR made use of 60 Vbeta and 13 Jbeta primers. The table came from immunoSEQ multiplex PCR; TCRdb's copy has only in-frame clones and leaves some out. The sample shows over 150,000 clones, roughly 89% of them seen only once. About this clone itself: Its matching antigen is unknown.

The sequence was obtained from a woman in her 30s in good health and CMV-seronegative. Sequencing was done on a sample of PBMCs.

The CDR3 spells CASSTDRWGVEGNHQPQHF. DNA of the CDR3: TGTGCCAGTAGTACGGACAGGTGGGGGGTCGAAGGAAACCATCAGCCCCAGCATTTT. The rearrangement uses TRBV19 and TRBJ1-5; 7 nucleotides line up with TRBD1. The CDR3 is 19 amino acids. Per germline, CDR1 LNHDA and CDR2 SQIVND (reference sequence). Trimming cost V 4 bases and J 5 bases; bases outside gene matches: 20.